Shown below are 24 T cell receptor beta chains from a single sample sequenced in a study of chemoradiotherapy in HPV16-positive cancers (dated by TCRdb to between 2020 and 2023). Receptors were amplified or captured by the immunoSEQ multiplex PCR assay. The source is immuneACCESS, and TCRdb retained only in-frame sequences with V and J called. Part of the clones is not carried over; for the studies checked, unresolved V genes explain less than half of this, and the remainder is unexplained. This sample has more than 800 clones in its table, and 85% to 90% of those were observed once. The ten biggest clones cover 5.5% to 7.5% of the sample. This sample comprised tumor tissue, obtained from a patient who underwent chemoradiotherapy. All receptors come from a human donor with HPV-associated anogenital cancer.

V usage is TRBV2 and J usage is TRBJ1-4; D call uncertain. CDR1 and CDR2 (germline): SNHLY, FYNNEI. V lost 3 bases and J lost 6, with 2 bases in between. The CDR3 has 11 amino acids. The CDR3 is CASSEHEKLFF. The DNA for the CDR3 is TGTGCCAGCAGTGAGCATGAAAAACTGTTTTTT.

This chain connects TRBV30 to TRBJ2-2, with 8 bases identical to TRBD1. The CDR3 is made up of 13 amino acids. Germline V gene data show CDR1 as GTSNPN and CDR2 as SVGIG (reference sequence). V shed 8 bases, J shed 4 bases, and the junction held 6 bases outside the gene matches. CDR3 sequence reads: CASRGRSTGELFF. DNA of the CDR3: TGTGCCAGCAGGGGGCGTAGCACCGGGGAGCTGTTTTTT. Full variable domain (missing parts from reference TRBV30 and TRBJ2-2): SQTIHQWPATLVQPVGSPLSLECTVEGTSNPNLYWYRQAAGRGLQLLFYSVGIGQISSEVPQNLSASRPQDRQFILSSKKLLLSDSGFYLCASRGRSTGELFFGEGSRLTVL.

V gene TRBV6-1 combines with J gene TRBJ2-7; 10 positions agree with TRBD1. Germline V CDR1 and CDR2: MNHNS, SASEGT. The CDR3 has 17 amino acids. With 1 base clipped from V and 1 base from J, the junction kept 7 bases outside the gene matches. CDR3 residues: CASSEEGQGLGSYEQYF. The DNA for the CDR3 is TGTGCCAGCAGTGAAGAGGGACAGGGGCTCGGTTCCTACGAGCAGTACTTC.

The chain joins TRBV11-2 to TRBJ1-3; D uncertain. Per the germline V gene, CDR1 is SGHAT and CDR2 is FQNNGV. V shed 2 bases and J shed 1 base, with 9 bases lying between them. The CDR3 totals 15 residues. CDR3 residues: CASSLPAGSGNTIYF. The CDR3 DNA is TGTGCCAGCAGCTTACCCGCAGGTTCTGGAAACACCATATATTTT. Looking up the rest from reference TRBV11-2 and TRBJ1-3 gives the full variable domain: EAGVAQSPRYKIIEKRQSVAFWCNPISGHATLYWYQQILGQGPKLLIQFQNNGVVDDSQLPKDRFSAERLKGVDSTLKIQPAKLEDSAVYLCASSLPAGSGNTIYFGEGSWLTVV.

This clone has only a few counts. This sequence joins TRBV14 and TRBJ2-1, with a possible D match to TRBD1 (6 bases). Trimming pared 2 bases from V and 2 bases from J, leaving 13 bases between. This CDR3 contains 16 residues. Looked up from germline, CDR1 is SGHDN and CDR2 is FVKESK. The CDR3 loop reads CASSQLPGQPYNEQFF. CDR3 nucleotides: TGTGCCAGCAGCCAATTACCGGGACAACCCTACAATGAGCAGTTCTTC.

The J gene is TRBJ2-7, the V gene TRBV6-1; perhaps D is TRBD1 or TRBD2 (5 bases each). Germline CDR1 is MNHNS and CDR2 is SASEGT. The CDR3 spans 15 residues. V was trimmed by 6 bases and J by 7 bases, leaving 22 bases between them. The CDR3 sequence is CASSVGTGKGWEQYF. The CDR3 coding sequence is TGTGCCAGCAGCGTCGGGACGGGAAAGGGGTGGGAGCAGTACTTC.

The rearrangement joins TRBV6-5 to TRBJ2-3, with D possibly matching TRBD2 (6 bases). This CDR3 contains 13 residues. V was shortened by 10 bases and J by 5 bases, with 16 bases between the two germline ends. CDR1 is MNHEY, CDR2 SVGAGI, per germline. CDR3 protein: CATGPAGGDTQYF. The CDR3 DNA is TGTGCCACCGGCCCTGCCGGGGGAGATACGCAGTATTTT.

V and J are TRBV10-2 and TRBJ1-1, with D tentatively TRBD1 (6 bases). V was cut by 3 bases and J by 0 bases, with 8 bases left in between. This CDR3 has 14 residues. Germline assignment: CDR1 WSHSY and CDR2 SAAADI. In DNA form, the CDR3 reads TGCGCCAGCAGTGAACAGGGTTTGAACACTGAAGCTTTCTTT. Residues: CASSEQGLNTEAFF.

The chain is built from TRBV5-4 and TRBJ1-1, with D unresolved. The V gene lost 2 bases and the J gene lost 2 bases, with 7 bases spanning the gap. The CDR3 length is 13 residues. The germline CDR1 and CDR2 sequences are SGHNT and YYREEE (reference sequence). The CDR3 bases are TGTGCCAGCAGCTTACCGGGCAACACTGAAGCTTTCTTT. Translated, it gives CASSLPGNTEAFF.

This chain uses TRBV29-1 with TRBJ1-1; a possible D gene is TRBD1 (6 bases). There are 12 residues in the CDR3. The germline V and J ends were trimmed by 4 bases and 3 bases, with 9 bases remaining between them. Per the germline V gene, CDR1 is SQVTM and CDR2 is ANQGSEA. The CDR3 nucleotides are TGCAGCGTTGGTGCAGGGGACACTGAAGCTTTCTTT. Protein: CSVGAGDTEAFF.

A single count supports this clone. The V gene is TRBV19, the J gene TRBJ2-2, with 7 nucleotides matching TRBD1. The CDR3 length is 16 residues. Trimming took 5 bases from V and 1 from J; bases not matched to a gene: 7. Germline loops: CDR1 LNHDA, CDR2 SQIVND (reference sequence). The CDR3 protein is CASSPPGQMNTGELFF. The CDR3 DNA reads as TGTGCCAGTAGTCCTCCGGGACAGATGAACACCGGGGAGCTGTTTTTT.

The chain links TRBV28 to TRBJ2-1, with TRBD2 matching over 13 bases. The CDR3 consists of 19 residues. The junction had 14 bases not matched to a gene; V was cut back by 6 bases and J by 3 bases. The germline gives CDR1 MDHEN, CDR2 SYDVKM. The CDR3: CASSDTGLAGPFVYNEQFF. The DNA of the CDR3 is TGTGCCAGCAGCGACACGGGACTAGCGGGACCTTTCGTCTACAATGAGCAGTTCTTC.

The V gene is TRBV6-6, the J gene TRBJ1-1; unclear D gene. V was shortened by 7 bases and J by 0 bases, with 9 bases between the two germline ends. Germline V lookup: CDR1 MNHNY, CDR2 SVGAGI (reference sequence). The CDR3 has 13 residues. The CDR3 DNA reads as TGTGCCAGCACACCCGGTATGAACACTGAAGCTTTCTTT. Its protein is CASTPGMNTEAFF.

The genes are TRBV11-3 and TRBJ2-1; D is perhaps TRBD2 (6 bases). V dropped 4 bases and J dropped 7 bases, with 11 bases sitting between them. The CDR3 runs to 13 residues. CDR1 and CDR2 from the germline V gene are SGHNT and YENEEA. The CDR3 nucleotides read TGTGCCAGCAGCTCGCCTGCGGGAAATGAGCAGTTCTTC. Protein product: CASSSPAGNEQFF.

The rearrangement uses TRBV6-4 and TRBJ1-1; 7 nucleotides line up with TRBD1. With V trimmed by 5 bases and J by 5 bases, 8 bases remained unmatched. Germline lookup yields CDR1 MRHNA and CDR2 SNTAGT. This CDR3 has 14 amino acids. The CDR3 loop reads CASSTGETGTEAFF. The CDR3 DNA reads TGTGCCAGCAGTACAGGGGAAACGGGGACTGAAGCTTTCTTT.

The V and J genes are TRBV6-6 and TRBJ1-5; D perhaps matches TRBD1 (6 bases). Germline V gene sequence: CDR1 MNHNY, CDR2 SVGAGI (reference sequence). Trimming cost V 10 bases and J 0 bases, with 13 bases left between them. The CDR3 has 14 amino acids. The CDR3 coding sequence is TGTGCCACCATGACAGGAGATAGCAATCAGCCCCAGCATTTT. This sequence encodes CATMTGDSNQPQHF.

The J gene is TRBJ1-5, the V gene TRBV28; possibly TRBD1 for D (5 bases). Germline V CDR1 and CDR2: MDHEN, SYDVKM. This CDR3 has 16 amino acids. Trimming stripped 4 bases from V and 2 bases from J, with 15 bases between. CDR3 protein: CASSYVGGLGNQPQHF. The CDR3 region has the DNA TGTGCCAGCAGTTATGTTGGGGGTCTCGGCAATCAGCCCCAGCATTTT. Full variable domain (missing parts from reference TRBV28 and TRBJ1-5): DVKVTQSSRYLVKRTGEKVFLECVQDMDHENMFWYRQDPGLGLRLIYFSYDVKMKEKGDIPEGYSVSREKKERFSLILESASTNQTSMYLCASSYVGGLGNQPQHFGDGTRLSIL.

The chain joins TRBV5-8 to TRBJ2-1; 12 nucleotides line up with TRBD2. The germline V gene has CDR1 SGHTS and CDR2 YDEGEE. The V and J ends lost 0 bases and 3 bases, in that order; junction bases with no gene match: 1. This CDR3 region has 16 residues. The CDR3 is CASSLGLAGDYNEQFF. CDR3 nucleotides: TGTGCCAGCAGCTTGGGACTAGCGGGAGACTACAATGAGCAGTTCTTC. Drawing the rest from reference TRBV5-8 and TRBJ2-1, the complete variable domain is EAGVTQSPTHLIKTRGQQATLRCSPISGHTSVYWYQQALGLGLQFLLWYDEGEERNRGNFPPRFSGRQFPNYSSELNVNALELEDSALYLCASSLGLAGDYNEQFFGPGTRLTVL.

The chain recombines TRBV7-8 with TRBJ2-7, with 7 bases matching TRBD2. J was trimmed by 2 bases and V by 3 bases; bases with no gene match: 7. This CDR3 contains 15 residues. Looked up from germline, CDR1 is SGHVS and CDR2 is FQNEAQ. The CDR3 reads CASSLEGGPTYEQYF. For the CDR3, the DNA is TGTGCCAGCAGCTTGGAGGGAGGGCCCACCTACGAGCAGTACTTC.

The CDR3, as DNA: TGTGCCAGCAGCCTTACAGGTGTCAATGGAGATACGCAGTATTTT. Translation gives CASSLTGVNGDTQYF. This rearrangement joins TRBV11-2 to TRBJ2-3; D may be TRBD1 (5 bases). The CDR3 has 15 residues. Between the trimmed V and J ends, which lost 5 bases and 5 bases, there was a span of 17 bases. Germline V CDR1 and CDR2: SGHAT, FQNNGV.

The CDR3 nucleotides read TGTGCCAGCAGCCAGACGCGGGGGCAAGGCAAAAACATTCAGTACTTC. Its translation: CASSQTRGQGKNIQYF. This sequence joins TRBV14 and TRBJ2-4; D is perhaps TRBD2 (7 bases). V was shortened by 3 bases and J by 3 bases, with 15 bases between the two germline ends. There are 16 residues in the CDR3. Germline CDR1 is SGHDN and CDR2 is FVKESK.

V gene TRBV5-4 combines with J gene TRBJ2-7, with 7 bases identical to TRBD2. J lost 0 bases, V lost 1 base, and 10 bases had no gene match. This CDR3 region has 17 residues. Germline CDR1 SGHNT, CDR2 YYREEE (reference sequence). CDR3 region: CASSLLGKGRASYEQYF. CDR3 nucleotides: TGTGCCAGCAGCTTGTTGGGCAAAGGGAGGGCCTCCTACGAGCAGTACTTC.

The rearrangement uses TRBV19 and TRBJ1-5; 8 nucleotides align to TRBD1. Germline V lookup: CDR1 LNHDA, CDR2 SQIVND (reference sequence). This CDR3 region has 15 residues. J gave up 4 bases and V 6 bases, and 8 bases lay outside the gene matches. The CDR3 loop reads CASRLDRAINQPQHF. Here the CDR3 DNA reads TGTGCCAGTAGACTGGACAGGGCAATAAATCAGCCCCAGCATTTT.

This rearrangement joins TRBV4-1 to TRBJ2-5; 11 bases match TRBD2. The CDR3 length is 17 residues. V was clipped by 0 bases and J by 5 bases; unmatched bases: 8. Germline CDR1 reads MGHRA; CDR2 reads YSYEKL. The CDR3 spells CASSQELAGAARETQYF. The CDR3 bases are TGCGCCAGCAGCCAAGAACTAGCGGGAGCGGCGCGGGAGACCCAGTACTTC.